Each of the 14 T cell receptor beta chains below was sequenced from the same sample in a study of T cell responses to AZD1222 COVID-19 vaccine. Profiled with immunoSEQ multiplex PCR; TCRdb holds only in-frame clones, not every one. Here the sample spans 80,000 to 100,000 clones, around 84% being singletons. Material: peripheral blood, obtained 28 days after the second AZD1222 dose. These receptors originate from an adult who received the AZD1222 COVID-19 vaccine.

The rearrangement uses TRBV25-1 and TRBJ2-7, with D hard to call. CDR1 MGHDK and CDR2 SYGVNS come from the germline V gene. The CDR3 sequence is 12 residues long. Trimming pared 0 bases from V and 1 base from J, leaving 1 base between. CDR3 sequence (DNA): TGTGCCAGCAGTGAATATTCCTACGAGCAGTACTTC. Residues: CASSEYSYEQYF.

This sequence joins TRBV13 and TRBJ1-5; D remains ambiguous. CDR1 is PRHDT, CDR2 FYEKMQ, per germline (reference sequence). This CDR3 is 14 amino acids long. The V end was cut by 4 bases, the J end by 6 bases, with 13 bases between. CDR3 nucleotide sequence: TGTGCCAGCAGCTCCCGTTCAGATAGTCAGCCCCAGCATTTT. The encoded protein is CASSSRSDSQPQHF.

This chain links TRBV9 with TRBJ2-2; 15 nucleotides match TRBD2. The germline CDR1 and CDR2 sequences are SGDLS and YYNGEE. The CDR3 spans 15 residues. After removal of 7 bases from V and 6 bases from J, the junction contained 4 bases not matched to a gene. The CDR3 spells CASGWTSGRAGELFF. The CDR3, as DNA: TGTGCCAGCGGCTGGACTAGCGGGAGGGCCGGGGAGCTGTTTTTT.

By share, this clone counts as medium-sized. The chain is built from TRBV15 and TRBJ2-1; tentative D call: TRBD2 (6 bases). CDR1 and CDR2 (germline): LNHNV, YYDKDF (reference sequence). V dropped 1 base and J dropped 2 bases, with 12 bases sitting between them. This CDR3 has 16 amino acids. For the CDR3, the DNA is TGTGCCACCAGCAGAGGGTCGGGGGAGGCCTACAATGAGCAGTTCTTC. This sequence encodes CATSRGSGEAYNEQFF.

The chain employs TRBV6-1 and TRBJ2-1; 9 bases map to TRBD2. J gave up 6 bases and V 1 base, and 4 bases lay outside the gene matches. CDR3 length: 15 residues. Germline CDR1 is MNHNS and CDR2 is SASEGT. As DNA, the CDR3 is TGTGCCAGCAGTGAAGGTCTAGCGGGGACCAATGAGCAGTTCTTC. Its translation is CASSEGLAGTNEQFF.

V usage is TRBV18 and J usage is TRBJ2-7; D gene uncertain. Per germline, CDR1 KGHSH and CDR2 LQKENI. The CDR3 contains 13 residues. V lost 3 bases to trimming and J lost 2 bases, with 8 bases between them. This CDR3 is CASSPTDPYEQYF. CDR3 DNA: TGTGCCAGCTCACCGACGGACCCCTACGAGCAGTACTTC.

The chain is built from TRBV6-4 and TRBJ2-6, with D possibly matching TRBD1 (5 bases). Germline-derived CDR1 and CDR2 are MRHNA and SNTAGT. The V and J ends lost 3 bases and 0 bases respectively, with 6 bases between them. This CDR3 contains 15 residues. This CDR3 is CASSEGDSGANVLTF. CDR3 coding DNA: TGTGCCAGCAGTGAAGGGGACTCTGGGGCCAACGTCCTGACTTTC.

The genes are TRBV5-6 and TRBJ2-5; unclear D gene. The CDR3 runs to 12 residues. Germline values: CDR1 SGHDT, CDR2 YYEEEE. Deletions cut 6 bases from V and 4 bases from J, with 10 bases between. CDR3 residues: CASNRLGETQYF. In DNA, the CDR3 is TGTGCCAGCAACCGACTGGGAGAGACCCAGTACTTC. Full variable domain (remainder filled in from reference TRBV5-6 and TRBJ2-5): DAGVTQSPTHLIKTRGQQVTLRCSPKSGHDTVSWYQQALGQGPQFIFQYYEEEERQRGNFPDRFSGHQFPNYSSELNVNALLLGDSALYLCASNRLGETQYFGPGTRLLVL.

This CDR3 reads CASSISPLGDYEQYF. The DNA of the CDR3 is TGTGCCAGTAGTATTTCGCCCCTGGGGGACTACGAGCAGTACTTC. The chain combines TRBV19 with TRBJ2-7; D possibly matches TRBD1 or TRBD2 (5 bases each). Trimming stripped 3 bases from V and 3 bases from J, with 15 bases between. Looked up from germline, CDR1 is LNHDA and CDR2 is SQIVND (reference sequence). CDR3 length: 15 residues.

The chain has TRBV7-2 and TRBJ1-2, with D possibly matching TRBD1 (6 bases). The CDR3 has 13 amino acids. Germline CDR1 SGHTA, CDR2 FQGNSA. The V and J ends lost 5 bases and 14 bases respectively, with 21 bases between them. CDR3 sequence (DNA): TGTGCCAGCAGCCAAAGCCCTTCCGGGACACAGACCTTC. Its translation is CASSQSPSGTQTF. The complete variable domain, with remaining parts taken from reference TRBV7-2 and TRBJ1-2, reads GAGVSQSPSNKVTEKGKDVELRCDPISGHTALYWYRQSLGQGLEFLIYFQGNSAPDKSGLPSDRFSAERTGGSVSTLTIQRTQQEDSAVYLCASSQSPSGTQTFGSGTRLTVV.

The genes are TRBV2 and TRBJ2-2; 7 nucleotides match TRBD1. V shed 6 bases, J shed 7 bases, and the junction held 11 bases outside the gene matches. This CDR3 is 15 amino acids long. The germline V gene has CDR1 SNHLY and CDR2 FYNNEI. The CDR3 nucleotides read TGTGCCAGCAGGGTCCAGACAGGGTCAGGCGGGGAGCTGTTTTTT. Its translation: CASRVQTGSGGELFF.

The chain is built from TRBV6-5 and TRBJ2-7, with 8 bases fitting TRBD2. Trimming cost V 2 bases and J 3 bases; bases outside gene matches: 6. The germline gives CDR1 MNHEY, CDR2 SVGAGI. The CDR3 loop spans 15 amino acids. DNA of the CDR3: TGTGCCAGCAGTTACGGTGCGGGGGGAGGCTACGAGCAGTACTTC. Residues: CASSYGAGGGYEQYF.

The sample holds one count of this clone. This chain's CDR3 is CASSITGSYNEQFF. The CDR3 DNA follows: TGTGCCAGCAGTATAACGGGCTCCTACAATGAGCAGTTCTTC. The chain couples TRBV21-1 to TRBJ2-1; TRBD2 is the table's D call and was not checked against the DNA. TRBV21-1 is described as a pseudogene. The CDR3 has 14 residues.

The chain carries TRBV30 and TRBJ2-6; D unresolved. This CDR3 comprises 13 residues. Between the trimmed V and J ends, which lost 8 bases and 0 bases, there was a span of 8 bases. CDR1 and CDR2 from the germline V gene are GTSNPN and SVGIG (reference sequence). CDR3 in amino acids: CARDNSGANVLTF. Written as DNA, the CDR3 is TGTGCCCGAGACAACTCTGGGGCCAACGTCCTGACTTTC.